A selection of T cell receptor beta chains follows, all from one sample in a study of regulatory and conventional T cells in RAG deficiency. Here immunoSEQ multiplex PCR was the method, and the copy in TCRdb shows in-frame clones only, minus some. The data show some 8,800 clones, about 93% seen once. The sample taken for sequencing was CD4+ effector T cells sorted from blood. These receptors were taken from a human donor with RAG deficiency presenting as severe combined immunodeficiency. The CDR3 runs from the conserved cysteine through the conserved F or W. D genes are given only for firm matches. Clone size appears in some rows only: once, few, many, or a class for an expanded clone.

v_gene,d_gene,j_gene,abundance,CDR3aa,CDR3nt
TRBV29-1,TRBD1,TRBJ2-7,.,CSARTVPGTGGREQYF,TGCAGCGCGAGAACCGTGCCCGGGACAGGGGGCAGGGAGCAGTACTTC
TRBV7-2,.,TRBJ2-7,.,CASSFSTGRVYEQYF,TGTGCCAGCAGCTTCTCTACGGGCCGCGTCTACGAGCAGTACTTC
TRBV19,TRBD1,TRBJ2-1,.,CASNPGYGTGVHEQFF,TGTGCCAGTAACCCCGGCTACGGGACAGGGGTTCATGAGCAGTTCTTC
TRBV7-8,.,TRBJ2-3,once,CASSSGPPKTQYF,TGTGCCAGCAGCTCCGGCCCACCCAAAACTCAGTATTTT
TRBV29-1,TRBD1,TRBJ2-7,.,CSVSGQGTYEQYF,TGCAGCGTTTCGGGACAGGGGACGTACGAGCAGTACTTC
TRBV28,.,TRBJ2-4,.,CASSLQGAKNIQYF,TGTGCCAGCAGTTTACAGGGGGCCAAAAACATTCAGTACTTC
TRBV5-1,.,TRBJ2-7,.,CASSSGPGTGAYEQYF,TGCGCCAGCAGCAGCGGCCCCGGGACGGGAGCCTACGAGCAGTACTTC
TRBV10-3,.,TRBJ2-5,.,CAISPDRTKQTQYF,TGTGCCATCAGCCCCGACAGGACGAAGCAGACCCAGTACTTC
TRBV7-9,.,TRBJ1-1,.,CASSLANVLNTEAFF,TGTGCCAGCAGCTTAGCGAACGTATTGAACACTGAAGCTTTCTTT
TRBV10-3,TRBD2,TRBJ2-3,.,CAITGEGPLSTDTQYF,TGTGCCATCACCGGGGAGGGCCCTTTATCCACAGATACGCAGTATTTT
TRBV6-5,.,TRBJ2-5,.,CASSYSVYQETQYF,TGTGCCAGCAGTTACTCAGTGTACCAAGAGACCCAGTACTTC
TRBV30,.,TRBJ2-5,.,CAWSPREGETQYF,TGTGCCTGGAGTCCCCGCGAGGGAGAGACCCAGTACTTC
TRBV7-2,TRBD1,TRBJ2-5,once,CASSLGQGVPKTQYF,TGTGCCAGCAGCTTAGGACAGGGGGTTCCAAAGACCCAGTACTTC
TRBV7-2,.,TRBJ2-7,.,CASSLRGGPSYEQYF,TGTGCCAGCAGCTTAAGGGGCGGGCCTTCCTACGAGCAGTACTTC
TRBV4-1,.,TRBJ2-5,.,CASSQVGHGTRYF,.
TRBV4-2,.,TRBJ1-3,.,CASSQDKGTSSGNTIYF,TGTGCCAGCAGCCAAGATAAGGGGACGAGCTCTGGAAACACCATATATTTT
TRBV9,.,TRBJ2-3,.,CASSVGHPDTQYF,TGTGCCAGCAGCGTGGGACACCCAGATACGCAGTATTTT
TRBV5-1,.,TRBJ2-5,.,CASSLEGQETQYF,TGCGCCAGCAGCTTGGAGGGCCAAGAGACCCAGTACTTC
TRBV19,.,TRBJ2-1,.,CASSIRGSSYNEQFF,TGTGCCAGTAGTATAAGGGGGAGCTCCTACAATGAGCAGTTCTTC
TRBV5-1,TRBD1,TRBJ2-5,.,CASSLAGTGGETQYF,TGCGCCAGCAGCTTGGCCGGGACAGGGGGAGAGACCCAGTACTTC
TRBV4-2,.,TRBJ1-2,.,CASTLFSTVSSYGYTF,TGTGCCAGCACCCTTTTTTCGACAGTCTCGAGCTATGGCTACACCTTC
TRBV19,TRBD1,TRBJ1-2,.,CASSALRTGVGYTF,TGTGCCAGTAGTGCCCTCCGGACAGGGGTCGGCTACACCTTC
TRBV20-1,.,TRBJ2-5,.,CSVGWGETQYF,TGCAGTGTCGGGTGGGGGGAGACCCAGTACTTC
TRBV18,.,TRBJ2-3,.,CASSPRHTTDTQYF,TGTGCCAGCTCACCACGACATACCACAGATACGCAGTATTTT
TRBV7-2,.,TRBJ1-4,few,CASSLATATNEKLFF,TGTGCCAGCAGCTTAGCGACAGCAACTAATGAAAAACTGTTTTTT
TRBV18,.,TRBJ1-1,.,CASSPRVQGPEAFF,TGTGCCAGCTCACCACGGGTCCAGGGTCCTGAAGCTTTCTTT
TRBV4-3,TRBD1,TRBJ2-5,.,CASSQALGVIGGGETQYF,TGCGCCAGCAGCCAAGCTCTAGGCGTAATAGGGGGCGGGGAGACCCAGTACTTC
TRBV19,TRBD1,TRBJ2-7,.,CASSIDRRTGEQYF,TGTGCCAGTAGTATAGATCGCCGGACAGGGGAACAGTACTTC
TRBV19,.,TRBJ2-2,.,CASSIWPNTGELFF,TGTGCCAGTAGTATCTGGCCAAACACCGGGGAGCTGTTTTTT
TRBV20-1,.,TRBJ2-3,once,CSGPSQITQYF,TGCAGTGGCCCGTCCCAGATAACGCAGTATTTT
TRBV7-6,TRBD1,TRBJ1-1,.,CASSLTGVGTEAFF,TGTGCCAGCAGTCTTACAGGGGTGGGCACTGAAGCTTTCTTT
TRBV27,TRBD1,TRBJ2-3,.,CASSLLGTGGNRDTQYF,TGTGCCAGCAGTTTATTAGGGACAGGGGGAAATAGAGATACGCAGTATTTT
TRBV10-3,TRBD1,TRBJ2-7,.,CAISEGTGATYEQYF,TGTGCCATCAGTGAAGGGACAGGGGCTACCTACGAGCAGTACTTC
TRBV7-2,TRBD1,TRBJ2-7,.,CASSRDRAFYEQYF,TGTGCCAGCAGCCGGGACAGGGCCTTTTACGAGCAGTACTTC
TRBV4-1,TRBD1,TRBJ1-1,.,CASSQTPGQEMNTEAFF,TGCGCCAGCAGCCAGACTCCGGGACAGGAGATGAACACTGAAGCTTTCTTT
TRBV11-1,.,TRBJ2-4,.,CASSLTVWNIQYF,TGTGCCAGCAGCCTCACCGTTTGGAACATTCAGTACTTC
TRBV4-1,.,TRBJ1-1,once,CASSQVGGFMNTEAFF,TGCGCCAGCAGCCAAGTAGGGGGGTTCATGAACACTGAAGCCTTCTTT
TRBV6-1,.,TRBJ2-7,.,CASRTYEQYF,TGTGCCAGCCGGACCTACGAGCAGTACTTC
TRBV5-4,.,TRBJ1-2,.,CASSPDSYGYTF,TGTGCCAGCAGCCCCGACAGCTATGGCTACACCTTC
TRBV7-2,.,TRBJ2-5,.,CASSPTLQETQYF,TGTGCCAGCAGTCCGACACTTCAAGAGACCCAGTACTTC
TRBV19,TRBD1,TRBJ2-3,.,CASSRTGADTQYF,TGTGCCAGTAGTAGGACAGGGGCAGATACGCAGTATTTT
TRBV18,TRBD2,TRBJ2-5,.,CASSPPSGRALGTQYF,TGTGCCAGCTCACCACCTAGCGGGAGGGCCCTCGGGACCCAGTACTTC
TRBV7-9,.,TRBJ2-1,.,CASSSGLSYNEQFF,TGTGCCAGCAGCTCGGGCCTCTCCTACAATGAGCAGTTCTTC
TRBV15,TRBD1,TRBJ1-5,.,CATSRDTNRGTNQPQHF,TGTGCCACCAGCAGAGATACGAACAGGGGAACCAATCAGCCCCAGCATTTT
TRBV5-1,TRBD1,TRBJ2-5,.,CASSLQGQETQYF,TGCGCCAGCAGCCTACAGGGGCAGGAGACCCAGTACTTC